This paragraph reports one T cell receptor (beta chain). This CDR3 region has 13 residues. Germline loops: CDR1 SGHNT, CDR2 YENEEA. The junction had 3 bases not matched to a gene; V was cut back by 5 bases and J by 3 bases. In the original processing: Estimated nucleated cell counts came from reference gene primer amplification. Data came from immunoSEQ multiplex PCR; TCRdb stores just in-frame clones and leaves some out. The V and J calls and the clone size are those of that table, but D and trimming were determined from the DNA. Altogether under 250,000 clones are present, around 88% being singletons, with the ten largest covering 5% to 6.5%. This sample was taken from a study of blood T cell repertoires in COVID-19. On the study more broadly: Spain, Italy and the United States supplied samples that represented acute and convalescent COVID-19.

The Seattle patients joined while their infection was active and were tracked longitudinally afterward. Sequenced: peripheral blood. The clonotype originates from a woman younger than 45 with COVID-19, enrolled during active disease. This sequence joins TRBV11-3 and TRBJ2-7, with 8 bases identical to TRBD1. CDR3 sequence (DNA): TGTGCCAGCAGCCGCGGACAGGGCTACGAGCAGTACTTC. Translated: CASSRGQGYEQYF. Together with reference TRBV11-3 and TRBJ2-7, the CDR3 gives the full variable domain: EAGVVQSPRYKIIEKKQPVAFWCNPISGHNTLYWYLQNLGQGPELLIRYENEEAVDDSQLPKDRFSAERLKGVDSTLKIQPAELGDSAVYLCASSRGQGYEQYFGPGTRLTVT.